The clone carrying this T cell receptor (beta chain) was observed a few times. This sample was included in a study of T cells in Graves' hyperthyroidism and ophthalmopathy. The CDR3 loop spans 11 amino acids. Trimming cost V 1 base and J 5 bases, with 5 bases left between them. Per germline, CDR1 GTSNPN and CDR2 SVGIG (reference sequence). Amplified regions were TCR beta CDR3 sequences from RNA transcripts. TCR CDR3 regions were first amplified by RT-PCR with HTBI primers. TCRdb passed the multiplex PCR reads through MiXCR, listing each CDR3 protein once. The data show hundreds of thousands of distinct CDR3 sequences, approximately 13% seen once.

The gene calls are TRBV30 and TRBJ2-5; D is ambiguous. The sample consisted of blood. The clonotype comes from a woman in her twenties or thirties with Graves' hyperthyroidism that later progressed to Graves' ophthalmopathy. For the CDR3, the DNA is TGTGCCTGGAGTGGGGCGGAGACCCAGTACTTC. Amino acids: CAWSGAETQYF.